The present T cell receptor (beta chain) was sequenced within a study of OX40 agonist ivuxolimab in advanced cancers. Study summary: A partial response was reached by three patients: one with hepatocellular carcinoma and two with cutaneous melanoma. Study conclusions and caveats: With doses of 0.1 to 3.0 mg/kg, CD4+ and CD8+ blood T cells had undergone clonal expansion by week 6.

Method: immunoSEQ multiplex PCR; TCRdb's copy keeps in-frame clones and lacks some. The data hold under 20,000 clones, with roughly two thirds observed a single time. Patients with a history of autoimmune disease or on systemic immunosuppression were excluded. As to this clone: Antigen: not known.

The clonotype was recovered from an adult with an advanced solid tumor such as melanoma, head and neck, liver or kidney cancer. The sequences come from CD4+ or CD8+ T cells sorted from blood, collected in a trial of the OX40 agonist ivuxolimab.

In DNA form, the CDR3 reads TGTGCCAGCAGCTTAGTCCTAGGAGGCTCCTACAATGAGCAGTTCTTC. This translates into CASSLVLGGSYNEQFF. This chain uses TRBV11-3 with TRBJ2-1; TRBD2 might be the D (5 bases). Germline-derived CDR1 and CDR2 are SGHNT and YENEEA. The CDR3 is 16 amino acids. The V and J ends lost 1 base and 0 bases respectively, with 10 bases between them.